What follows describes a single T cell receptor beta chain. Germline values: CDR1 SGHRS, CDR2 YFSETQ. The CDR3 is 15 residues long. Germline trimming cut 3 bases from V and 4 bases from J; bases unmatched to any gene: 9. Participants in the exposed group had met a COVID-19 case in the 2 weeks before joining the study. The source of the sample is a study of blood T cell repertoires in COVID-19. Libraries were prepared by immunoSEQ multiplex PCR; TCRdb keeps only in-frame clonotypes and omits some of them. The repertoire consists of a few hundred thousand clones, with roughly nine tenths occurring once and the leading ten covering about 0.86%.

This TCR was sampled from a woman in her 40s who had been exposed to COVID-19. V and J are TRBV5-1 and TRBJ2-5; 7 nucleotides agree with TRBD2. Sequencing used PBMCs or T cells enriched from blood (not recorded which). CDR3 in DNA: TGCGCCAGCAGCTCCGACGGGGAGCGGGGAGAGACCCAGTACTTC. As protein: CASSSDGERGETQYF.